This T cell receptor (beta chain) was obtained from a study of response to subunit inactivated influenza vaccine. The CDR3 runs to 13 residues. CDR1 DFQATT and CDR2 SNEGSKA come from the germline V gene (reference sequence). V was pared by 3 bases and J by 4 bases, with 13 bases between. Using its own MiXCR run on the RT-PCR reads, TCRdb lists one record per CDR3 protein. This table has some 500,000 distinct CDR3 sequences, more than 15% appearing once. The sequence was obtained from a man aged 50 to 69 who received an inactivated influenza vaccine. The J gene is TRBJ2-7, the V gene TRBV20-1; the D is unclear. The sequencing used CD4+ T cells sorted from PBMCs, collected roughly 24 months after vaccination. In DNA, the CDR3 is TGCAGTGCTAGGGTTCCGGGTTCTTACGAGCAGTACTTC. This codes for CSARVPGSYEQYF.